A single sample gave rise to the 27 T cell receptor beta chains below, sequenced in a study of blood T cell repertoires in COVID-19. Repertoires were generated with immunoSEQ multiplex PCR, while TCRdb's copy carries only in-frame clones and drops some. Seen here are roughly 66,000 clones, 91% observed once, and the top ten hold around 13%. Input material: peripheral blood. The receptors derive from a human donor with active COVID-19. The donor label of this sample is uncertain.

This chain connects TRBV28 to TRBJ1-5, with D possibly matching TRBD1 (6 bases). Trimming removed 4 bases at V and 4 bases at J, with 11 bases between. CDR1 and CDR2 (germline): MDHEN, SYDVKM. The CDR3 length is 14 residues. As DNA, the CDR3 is TGTGCCAGCAGTTCCGGACAGCCAAATCAGCCCCAGCATTTT. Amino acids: CASSSGQPNQPQHF.

CDR3 protein: CAASGRNTQYF. CDR3 nucleotides: TGTGCCGCCAGCGGGAGAAATACGCAGTATTTT. The genes are TRBV3-1 (or the pseudogene TRBV3-2) and TRBJ2-3, with TRBD2 matching over 8 bases. The CDR3 has 11 amino acids. Germline CDR1 reads LGHDT; CDR2 reads YNNKEL (reference sequence). The V segment lost 11 bases and the J segment 7 bases; nucleotides outside the gene matches: 5.

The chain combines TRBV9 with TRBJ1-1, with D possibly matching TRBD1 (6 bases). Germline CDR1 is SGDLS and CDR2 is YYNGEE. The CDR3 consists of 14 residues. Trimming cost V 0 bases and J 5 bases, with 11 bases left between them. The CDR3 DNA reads TGTGCCAGCAGCGTAGGACAGGCGCTAACTGAAGCTTTCTTT. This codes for CASSVGQALTEAFF.

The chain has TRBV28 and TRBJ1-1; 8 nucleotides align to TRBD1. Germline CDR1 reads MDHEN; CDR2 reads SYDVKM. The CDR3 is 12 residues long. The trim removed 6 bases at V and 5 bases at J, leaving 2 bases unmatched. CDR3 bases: TGTGCCAGCAGCTACAGGGGGACTGAAGCTTTCTTT. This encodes CASSYRGTEAFF.

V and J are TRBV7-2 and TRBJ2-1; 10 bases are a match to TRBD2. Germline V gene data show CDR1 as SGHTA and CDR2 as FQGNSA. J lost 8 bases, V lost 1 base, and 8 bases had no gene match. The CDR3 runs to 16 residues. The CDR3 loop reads CASSLVPAGGWDEQFF. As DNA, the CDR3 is TGTGCCAGCAGCTTAGTTCCAGCGGGAGGGTGGGATGAGCAGTTCTTC. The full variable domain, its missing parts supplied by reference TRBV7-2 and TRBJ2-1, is GAGVSQSPSNKVTEKGKDVELRCDPISGHTALYWYRQSLGQGLEFLIYFQGNSAPDKSGLPSDRFSAERTGGSVSTLTIQRTQQEDSAVYLCASSLVPAGGWDEQFFGPGTRLTVL.

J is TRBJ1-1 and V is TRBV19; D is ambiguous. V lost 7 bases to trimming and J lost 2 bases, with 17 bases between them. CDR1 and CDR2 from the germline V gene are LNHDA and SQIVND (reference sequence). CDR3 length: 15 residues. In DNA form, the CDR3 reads TGTGCCAGTATAGAACTAGGGAACAGCAACACTGAAGCTTTCTTT. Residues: CASIELGNSNTEAFF.

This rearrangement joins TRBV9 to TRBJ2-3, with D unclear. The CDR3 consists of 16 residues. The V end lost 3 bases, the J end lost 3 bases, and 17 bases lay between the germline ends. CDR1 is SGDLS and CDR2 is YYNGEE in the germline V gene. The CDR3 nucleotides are TGTGCCAGCAGCGCCGCAGGTTCGGAAGTGACAGATACGCAGTATTTT. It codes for CASSAAGSEVTDTQYF. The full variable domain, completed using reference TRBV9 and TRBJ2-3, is DSGVTQTPKHLITATGQRVTLRCSPRSGDLSVYWYQQSLDQGLQFLIQYYNGEERAKGNILERFSAQQFPDLHSELNLSSLELGDSALYFCASSAAGSEVTDTQYFGPGTRLTVL.

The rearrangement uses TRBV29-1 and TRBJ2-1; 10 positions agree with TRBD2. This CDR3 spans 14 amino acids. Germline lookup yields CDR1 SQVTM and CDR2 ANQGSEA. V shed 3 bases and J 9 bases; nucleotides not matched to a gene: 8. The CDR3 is CSVEASGSRSEQFF. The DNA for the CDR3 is TGCAGCGTTGAGGCTAGCGGGAGTAGAAGTGAGCAGTTCTTC.

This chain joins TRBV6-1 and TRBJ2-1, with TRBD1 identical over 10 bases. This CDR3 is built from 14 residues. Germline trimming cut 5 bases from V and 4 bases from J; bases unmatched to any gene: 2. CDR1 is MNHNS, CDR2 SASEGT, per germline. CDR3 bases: TGTGCCAGCAGTTGGACAGGGGGGTACAATGAGCAGTTCTTC. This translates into CASSWTGGYNEQFF.

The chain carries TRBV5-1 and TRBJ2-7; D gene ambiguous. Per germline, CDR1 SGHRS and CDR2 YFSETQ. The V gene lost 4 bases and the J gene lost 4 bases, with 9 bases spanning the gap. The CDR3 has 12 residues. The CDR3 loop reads CASSAAEYEQYF. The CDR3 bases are TGCGCCAGCAGCGCGGCCGAATACGAGCAGTACTTC.

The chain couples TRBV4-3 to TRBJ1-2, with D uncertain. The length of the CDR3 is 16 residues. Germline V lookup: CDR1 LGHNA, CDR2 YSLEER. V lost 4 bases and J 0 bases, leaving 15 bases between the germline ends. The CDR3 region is CASSPVVWLANYGYTF. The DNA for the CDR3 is TGCGCCAGCAGCCCGGTGGTCTGGTTAGCTAACTATGGCTACACCTTC.

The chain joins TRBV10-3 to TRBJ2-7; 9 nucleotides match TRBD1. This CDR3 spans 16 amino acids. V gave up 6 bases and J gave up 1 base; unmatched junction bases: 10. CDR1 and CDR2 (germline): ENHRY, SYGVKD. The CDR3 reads CAISNPPGQGSYEQYF. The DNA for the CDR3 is TGTGCCATCAGCAATCCACCGGGACAGGGATCCTACGAGCAGTACTTC.

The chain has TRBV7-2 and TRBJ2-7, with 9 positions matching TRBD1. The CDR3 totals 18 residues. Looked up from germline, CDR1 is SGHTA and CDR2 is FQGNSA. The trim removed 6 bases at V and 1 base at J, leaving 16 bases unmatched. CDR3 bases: TGTGCCAGCAGGGCAGGAGGTGTGGGACAGGGAGGTTCCTACGAGCAGTACTTC. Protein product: CASRAGGVGQGGSYEQYF.

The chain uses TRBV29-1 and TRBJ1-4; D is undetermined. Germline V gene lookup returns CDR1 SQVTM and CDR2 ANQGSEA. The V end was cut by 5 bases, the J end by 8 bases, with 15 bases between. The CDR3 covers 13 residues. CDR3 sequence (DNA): TGCAGCGTTCGGCCCGGGGAAGGGGAAAAACTGTTTTTT. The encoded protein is CSVRPGEGEKLFF.

This chain's CDR3 is CASSLASGTGVDEQFF. The CDR3 nucleotides are TGCGCCAGCAGCTTGGCCTCCGGGACAGGGGTCGATGAGCAGTTCTTC. The chain couples TRBV5-1 to TRBJ2-1; TRBD1 agrees at 10 bases. CDR1 and CDR2 (germline): SGHRS, YFSETQ. The CDR3 is made up of 16 amino acids. J was trimmed by 8 bases and V by 0 bases; bases with no gene match: 8.

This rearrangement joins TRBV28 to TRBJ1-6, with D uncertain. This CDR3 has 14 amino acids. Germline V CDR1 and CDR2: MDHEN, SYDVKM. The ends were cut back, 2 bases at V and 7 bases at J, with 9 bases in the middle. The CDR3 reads CASSLHTGNSPLHF. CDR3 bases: TGTGCCAGCAGTTTACACACGGGGAATTCACCCCTCCACTTT. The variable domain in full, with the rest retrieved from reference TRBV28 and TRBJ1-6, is DVKVTQSSRYLVKRTGEKVFLECVQDMDHENMFWYRQDPGLGLRLIYFSYDVKMKEKGDIPEGYSVSREKKERFSLILESASTNQTSMYLCASSLHTGNSPLHFGNGTRLTVT.

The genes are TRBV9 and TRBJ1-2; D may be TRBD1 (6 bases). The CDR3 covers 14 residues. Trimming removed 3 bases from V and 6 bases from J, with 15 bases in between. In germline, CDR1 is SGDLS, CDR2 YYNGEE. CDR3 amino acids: CASSEAQGQHGYTF. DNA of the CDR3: TGTGCCAGCAGCGAGGCCCAGGGGCAGCATGGCTACACCTTC.

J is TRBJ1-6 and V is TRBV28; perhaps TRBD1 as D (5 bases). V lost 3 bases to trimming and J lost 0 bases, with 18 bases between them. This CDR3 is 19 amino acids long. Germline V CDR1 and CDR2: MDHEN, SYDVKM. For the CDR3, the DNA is TGTGCCAGCAGTTTGGGGACTGTCATCTCGAGCTCCTATAATTCACCCCTCCACTTT. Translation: CASSLGTVISSSYNSPLHF.

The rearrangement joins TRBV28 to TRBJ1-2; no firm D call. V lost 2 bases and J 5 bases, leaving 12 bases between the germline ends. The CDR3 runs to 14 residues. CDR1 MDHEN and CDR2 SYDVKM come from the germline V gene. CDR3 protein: CASSLGLGKYGYTF. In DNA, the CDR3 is TGTGCCAGCAGTTTAGGGCTGGGTAAATATGGCTACACCTTC.

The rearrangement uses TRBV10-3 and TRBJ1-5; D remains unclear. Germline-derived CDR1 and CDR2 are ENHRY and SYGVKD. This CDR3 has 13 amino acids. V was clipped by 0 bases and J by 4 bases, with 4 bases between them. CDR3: CAISESVNQPQHF. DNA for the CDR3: TGTGCCATCAGTGAGTCCGTAAATCAGCCCCAGCATTTT.

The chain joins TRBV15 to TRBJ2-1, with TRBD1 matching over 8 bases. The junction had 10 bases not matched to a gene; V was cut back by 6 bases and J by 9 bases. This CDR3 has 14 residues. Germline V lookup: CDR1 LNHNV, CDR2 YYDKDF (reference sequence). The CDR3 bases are TGTGCCACCAGAACAGGGGGTGAGATTAGTGAGCAGTTCTTC. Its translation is CATRTGGEISEQFF.

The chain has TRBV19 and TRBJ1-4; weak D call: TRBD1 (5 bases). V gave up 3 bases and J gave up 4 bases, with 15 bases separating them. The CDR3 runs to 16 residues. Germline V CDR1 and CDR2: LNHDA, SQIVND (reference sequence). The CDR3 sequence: CASSIRVGRSNEKLFF. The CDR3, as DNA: TGTGCCAGTAGTATCAGGGTGGGCAGGAGTAATGAAAAACTGTTTTTT.

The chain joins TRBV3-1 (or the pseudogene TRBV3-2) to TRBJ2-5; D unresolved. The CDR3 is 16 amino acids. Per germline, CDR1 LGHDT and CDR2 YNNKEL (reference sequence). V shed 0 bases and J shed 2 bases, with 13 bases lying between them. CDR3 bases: TGTGCCAGCAGCCAAGATCCTCGGCGGAGACAAGAGACCCAGTACTTC. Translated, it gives CASSQDPRRRQETQYF.

CDR3 nucleotide sequence: TGTGCCAGCAGCTTTCGTCAAACGGGCACCGGGGAGCTGTTTTTT. Encoded protein: CASSFRQTGTGELFF. The chain uses TRBV11-1 and TRBJ2-2; D unresolved. The germline V and J ends were trimmed by 3 bases and 4 bases, with 12 bases remaining between them. The CDR3 spans 15 residues. Germline loops: CDR1 SGHAT, CDR2 FQDESV (reference sequence).

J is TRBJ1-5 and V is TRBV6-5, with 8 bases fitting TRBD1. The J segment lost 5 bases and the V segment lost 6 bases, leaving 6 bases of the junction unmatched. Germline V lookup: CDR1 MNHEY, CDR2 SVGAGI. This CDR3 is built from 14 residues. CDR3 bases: TGTGCCAGCAGAGACTCAGGGGGCCATCAGCCCCAGCATTTT. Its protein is CASRDSGGHQPQHF.

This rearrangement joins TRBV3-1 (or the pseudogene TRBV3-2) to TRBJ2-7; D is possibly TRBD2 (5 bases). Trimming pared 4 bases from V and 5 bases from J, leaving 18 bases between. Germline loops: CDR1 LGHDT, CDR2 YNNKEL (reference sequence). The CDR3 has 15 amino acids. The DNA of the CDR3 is TGTGCCAGCAGCCCCGGTGGGAGTACAGCCAACGAGCAGTACTTC. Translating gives CASSPGGSTANEQYF.

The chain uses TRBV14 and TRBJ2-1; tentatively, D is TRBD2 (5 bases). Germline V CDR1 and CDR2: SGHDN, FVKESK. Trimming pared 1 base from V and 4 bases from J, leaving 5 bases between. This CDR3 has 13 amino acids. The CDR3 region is CASSQGGYNEQFF. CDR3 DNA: TGTGCCAGCAGCCAAGGAGGGTACAATGAGCAGTTCTTC.